The 14 T cell receptor beta chains given below trace back to one sample, sequenced in a study of T cells expressing NK-cell markers. TCRdb reprocessed the 5' RACE reads; each CDR3 protein has one entry and no DNA is given. The sample totals 300,000 to 500,000 distinct CDR3 sequences. Material: blood T cells: a sorted CD56 or NKG2C T cell subset, CD4+ or CD8+ T cells, or bulk PBMC T cells (not recorded which). These receptors all stem from a woman aged 50 to 65 in good health.

V and J are TRBV3-1 and TRBJ2-7. Germline lookup yields CDR1 LGHDT and CDR2 YNNKEL (reference sequence). This CDR3 has 14 residues. CDR3 loop: CASSQGSSSYEQYF.

The chain uses TRBV5-8 and TRBJ1-6; TCRdb gives TRBD1 as the D gene, but with no DNA this cannot be confirmed. The CDR3 loop spans 15 amino acids. Per the germline V gene, CDR1 is SGHTS and CDR2 is YDEGEE. The CDR3 sequence is CASSFLLGGNSPLHF.

The V call is TRBV5-1, the J call TRBJ1-5; the TRBD1 assignment by TCRdb is unverifiable without DNA. CDR1 SGHRS and CDR2 YFSETQ come from the germline V gene. The CDR3 contains 15 residues. This chain's CDR3 is CASSLVGGSNQPQHF.

The CDR3 loop is CASSRVNREAGELFF. The V and J genes are TRBV5-1 and TRBJ2-2; no DNA is available, so the TRBD1 call from TCRdb remains unchecked. Germline CDR1 is SGHRS and CDR2 is YFSETQ. The CDR3 contains 15 residues.

The V and J genes are TRBV4-1 and TRBJ2-1; the D call from TCRdb, TRBD1, cannot be confirmed without DNA. The CDR3 has 14 amino acids. CDR1 MGHRA and CDR2 YSYEKL come from the germline V gene. The CDR3: CASSQEDRGNEQFF.

This chain's CDR3 is CSVIERTEAFF. The chain carries TRBV29-1 and TRBJ1-1. The CDR3 contains 11 residues. The germline gives CDR1 SQVTM, CDR2 ANQGSEA.

The CDR3 sequence: CASLVFSLSTGELFF. The J gene is TRBJ2-2, the V gene TRBV6-8. Germline assignment: CDR1 MNHGY and CDR2 SAAAGT. CDR3 length: 15 residues.

The V call is TRBV4-1, the J call TRBJ2-2; absent DNA, TCRdb's TRBD2 call cannot be checked. This CDR3 is built from 19 residues. CDR1 MGHRA and CDR2 YSYEKL come from the germline V gene. CDR3 region: CASSQDPGGLAANTGELFF.

V gene TRBV5-5 combines with J gene TRBJ1-1; as DNA is missing, the TRBD1 call by TCRdb cannot be tested. The V gene's germline CDR1 is SGHKS and CDR2 YYEKEE (reference sequence). The CDR3 contains 15 residues. CDR3 residues: CASSPDSFMNTEAFF.

The V call is TRBV7-2, the J call TRBJ2-1; TCRdb outputs TRBD2, but without DNA this stays unchecked. The CDR3 spans 15 residues. Germline V lookup: CDR1 SGHTA, CDR2 FQGNSA. The CDR3 region is CASSFYSGRADEQFF.

The CDR3 loop reads CSANRLAGGPLTDTQYF. V is TRBV20-1 and J is TRBJ2-3; the D call from TCRdb, TRBD2, cannot be confirmed without DNA. This CDR3 has 17 amino acids. From germline, CDR1 is DFQATT and CDR2 SNEGSKA (reference sequence).

The chain uses TRBV7-2 and TRBJ1-6. The CDR3 sequence is 15 residues long. Germline V gene sequence: CDR1 SGHTA, CDR2 FQGNSA. This CDR3 reads CASSALSSYNSPLHF.

The chain has TRBV20-1 and TRBJ2-1; TCRdb lists TRBD2, though no DNA is available to test this call. Germline V lookup: CDR1 DFQATT, CDR2 SNEGSKA (reference sequence). The CDR3 has 14 residues. The CDR3 region is CSARGPTSGNEQFF.

The rearrangement links TRBV19 to TRBJ2-3; TCRdb proposes TRBD2, but this gene call is untestable without DNA. The CDR3 consists of 14 residues. Germline V gene data show CDR1 as LNHDA and CDR2 as SQIVND (reference sequence). The CDR3 protein is CASSKTGVTDTQYF.